This is a list of T cell receptor beta chains from one sample in a study of blood T cell repertoires in COVID-19. Measured with immunoSEQ multiplex PCR; TCRdb has only the in-frame clones, and not every one. The sample contains around 170,000 clones, 88% of which appear only once. What was sequenced was peripheral blood. The receptors shown here come from a man aged 55 to 70 with acute or convalescent COVID-19. Each CDR3 is given with its conserved first and last residue.

TRBJ2-1 | TRBV24-1 | CATSGIAGGRPYNEQFF
TRBJ1-5 | TRBV10-3 | CAISEYAGTGSNQPQHF
TRBJ1-5 | TRBV10-3 | CAISESRVLGQPQHF
TRBJ1-1 | TRBV5-4 | CASSLPPGQGLNTEAFF
TRBJ1-2 | TRBV18 | CASSPTGATNYGYTF
TRBJ1-3 | TRBV12-3/TRBV12-4 | CASSQSGNTIYF
TRBJ1-2 | TRBV6-5 | CASSRRLPGYTF
TRBJ1-6 | TRBV18 | CASSPAWGDNSPLHF
TRBJ2-7 | TRBV2 | CASWGGQGAIGEQYF
TRBJ1-1 | TRBV12-5 | CASAQLLSMNTEAFF
TRBJ2-2 | TRBV29-1 | CSVRGEGTGELFF
TRBJ1-1 | TRBV2 | CASSEGVSNTEAFF
TRBJ1-6 | TRBV6-5 | CASSSEYNSPLHF
TRBJ1-2 | TRBV18 | CASSPTGQAHPYGYTF
TRBJ1-2 | TRBV5-6 | CASSSGLYGYTF
TRBJ2-2 | TRBV5-6 | CASSFIQGAGTGELFF
TRBJ1-2 | TRBV7-9 | CASSPTGPGGTYGYTF
TRBJ2-1 | TRBV27 | CASSFAVSYNEQFF
TRBJ2-2 | TRBV3-1/TRBV3-2 | CASTLFRQINTGELFF
TRBJ1-2 | TRBV27 | CASSRRQGAVGYTF
TRBJ2-7 | TRBV27 | CASSFYAGGGEQYF
TRBJ2-1 | TRBV7-2 | CASSAQGADEQFF
TRBJ2-7 | TRBV7-8 | CASSLVPPAGGYISYEQYF
TRBJ2-7 | TRBV28 | CASRFRTGGANSYEQYF
TRBJ2-1 | TRBV6-5 | CASSRTGGGNEQFF
TRBJ2-7 | TRBV25-1 | CASSLAGASYEQYF
TRBJ1-4 | TRBV5-1 | CASSPSAGGETNEKLFF
TRBJ1-2 | TRBV11-2 | CASSGRQGAEGYTF
TRBJ2-5 | TRBV7-8 | CASSLVVRTTQETQYF
TRBJ1-2 | TRBV3-1/TRBV3-2 | CASSLRGRPDYGYTF
TRBJ2-1 | TRBV6-1 | CASSEMGGGHNEQFF
TRBJ2-5 | TRBV5-4 | CASSVIRQEETQYF
TRBJ1-2 | TRBV19 | CASRQGNYGYTF
TRBJ2-7 | TRBV5-1 | CASSPIGQFPYEQYF
TRBJ2-1 | TRBV4-3 | CASSQEGVAGGRGQFF
TRBJ2-3 | TRBV18 | CASSPPLGTSGTDTQYF
TRBJ2-5 | TRBV6-6 | CASSYPQTSQETQYF
TRBJ2-3 | TRBV24-1 | CATSGIRGNKGTDTQYF
TRBJ1-1 | TRBV19 | CASSKRQGARNTEAFF
TRBJ2-2 | TRBV11-3 | CASSYRQSNTGELFF
TRBJ2-2 | TRBV5-1 | CASSLGRLALGGGELFF
TRBJ2-1 | TRBV12-3/TRBV12-4 | CASRQVNEQFF
TRBJ2-3 | TRBV12-5 | CASGLLYRGQRTDTQYF
TRBJ1-1 | TRBV5-6 | CASSLAGRATEAFF
TRBJ2-7 | TRBV18 | CASSPRGPGPNREQYF
TRBJ1-5 | TRBV6-6 | CASSNNRDLPQHF
TRBJ2-3 | TRBV29-1 | CSVASGTDTQYF
TRBJ1-6 | TRBV5-1 | CASSFGTEDSPLHF
TRBJ1-2 | TRBV19 | CASSIAGDNYGYTF
TRBJ2-5 | TRBV11-1 | CASGTSGGSQETQYF
TRBJ2-5 | TRBV7-9 | CASSVGTGTRGETQYF
TRBJ1-2 | TRBV2 | CASSDRTGNYGYTF